This record concerns one T cell receptor beta chain sequence. Antigen unknown. In the PCR, 60 Vbeta and 13 Jbeta primers were used. TCRdb keeps only in-frame clones here, not all; method: immunoSEQ multiplex PCR. The table records roughly 100,000 clones, more than 75% of them present only once. Donors were ostensibly healthy at sampling, although undocumented immune exposures were probable. CDR3 length equals 15 residues. V shed 8 bases, J shed 1 base, and the junction held 8 bases outside the gene matches. Germline loops: CDR1 SGHVS, CDR2 FNYEAQ. The data originate from a study of cytomegalovirus exposure and HLA in healthy donors. Overall study: Within an early data release were about 85 million unique TCRs drawn from HLA-typed donors. Findings of the study overall: In a later analysis, the majority of CMV-associated beta chains seemingly showed HLA restriction. A missense variant in DCLRE1C was later tied to TCR beta V- and J-gene trimming.

The receptor was derived from a man aged 30-40 years in good health and CMV-seropositive. The specimen sequenced was PBMCs. J is TRBJ2-3 and V is TRBV7-6; 8 nucleotides match TRBD2. The DNA for the CDR3 is TGTGCCAGCGCCCAGCGGGAGTTGGGCACAGATACGCAGTATTTT. It specifies CASAQRELGTDTQYF.